A selection of T cell receptor beta chains follows, all from one sample in a study of T cell repertoires in cytomegalovirus infection. The antigens for these receptors are not known. TCRdb analysed the reads with MiXCR anew, one entry per CDR3 protein. Counted here are fewer than 850,000 distinct CDR3 sequences, 25% to 30% occurring once; the ten biggest clones make up around 13%. The source was cultured CD8+ T cells from PBMCs, collected from culture after CMV antigen stimulation. The receptors stem from a human donor in good health (CMV status not recorded). Some clones in this sample may be carry-over from other donors' samples. The CDR3 runs from the conserved cysteine through the conserved F or W. Each record gives: clone size, V gene, J gene, D gene, CDR3 DNA, CDR3 protein. A D gene is named only where the DNA matches it firmly. Clone size, where shown, is once, few, many, or a class for clones that have expanded.

abundance: NA; v_gene: TRBV27; j_gene: TRBJ2-1; d_gene: TRBD2; CDR3nt: TGTGCCAGCAGTCTCGGCGGGGGAGCCCTACGGCAGTTCTTC; CDR3aa: CASSLGGGALRQFF
abundance: NA; v_gene: TRBV11-2; j_gene: TRBJ2-3; d_gene: TRBD1; CDR3nt: TGTGCCAGCAGGTTAGGGACAGGGGGTGTGGCAGATACGCAGTATTTT; CDR3aa: CASRLGTGGVADTQYF
abundance: few; v_gene: TRBV12-3/TRBV12-4; j_gene: TRBJ2-1; d_gene: NA; CDR3nt: TGTGCCAGCAGCCCCTTACGGGCCCCCGATGAGCAGTTCTTC; CDR3aa: CASSPLRAPDEQFF
abundance: once; v_gene: TRBV10-2; j_gene: TRBJ1-2; d_gene: NA; CDR3nt: TGCGCCAGCAGTGAGGCAGGGCGGTTCTATGGCTACACCTTC; CDR3aa: CASSEAGRFYGYTF
abundance: NA; v_gene: TRBV20-1; j_gene: TRBJ1-2; d_gene: NA; CDR3nt: TGCAGTGCTGAGACCGAATATGGTGGCTACACCTTC; CDR3aa: CSAETEYGGYTF
abundance: NA; v_gene: TRBV28; j_gene: TRBJ1-6; d_gene: NA; CDR3nt: TGTGCCAGCAGTTCTCGGACAGTATGGGGTATCCTTAATTCACCCCTCCACTTT; CDR3aa: CASSSRTVWGILNSPLHF
abundance: NA; v_gene: TRBV19; j_gene: TRBJ2-7; d_gene: TRBD2; CDR3nt: TGTGCCAGTAGGCCATGGGGCGGGGGGGCCTACGAGCAGTACTTC; CDR3aa: CASRPWGGGAYEQYF
abundance: NA; v_gene: TRBV27; j_gene: TRBJ2-3; d_gene: NA; CDR3nt: TGTGCCAGCAGTTCCAAAACGGGGGCCGGAGATACGCAGTATTTT; CDR3aa: CASSSKTGAGDTQYF
abundance: NA; v_gene: TRBV4-1; j_gene: TRBJ2-4; d_gene: TRBD2; CDR3nt: TGTGCCAGCAGCCAAGATCTTCTCGCGGGGGTGCCCAAAAACATTCAGTACTTC; CDR3aa: CASSQDLLAGVPKNIQYF
abundance: few; v_gene: TRBV12-3/TRBV12-4; j_gene: TRBJ2-7; d_gene: NA; CDR3nt: TGTGCCAGCACCTTTGATTACCGTATCTACGAGCAGTACTTC; CDR3aa: CASTFDYRIYEQYF
abundance: NA; v_gene: TRBV19; j_gene: TRBJ2-1; d_gene: NA; CDR3nt: TGTGCCAGTAGTATAGATGGGGCAGGCTACAATGAGCAGTTCTTC; CDR3aa: CASSIDGAGYNEQFF
abundance: NA; v_gene: TRBV14; j_gene: TRBJ2-1; d_gene: NA; CDR3nt: TGTGCCAGCAGCCAAGAATCTAAGCAGTTCTTC; CDR3aa: CASSQESKQFF
abundance: NA; v_gene: TRBV19; j_gene: TRBJ1-6; d_gene: TRBD1; CDR3nt: TGTGCCAGTAGTACCCGACAGGGAAGTATCGCCTATAATTCACCCCTCCACTTT; CDR3aa: CASSTRQGSIAYNSPLHF
abundance: NA; v_gene: TRBV5-6; j_gene: TRBJ1-6; d_gene: NA; CDR3nt: TGTGCCAGCAGCTTGAAGTTCCCCTATAATTCACCCCTCCACTTT; CDR3aa: CASSLKFPYNSPLHF
abundance: NA; v_gene: TRBV28; j_gene: TRBJ2-1; d_gene: TRBD2; CDR3nt: TGTGCCAGCAGTTCCGTACTTCTAGCGGGGTTCCACAATGAGCAGTTCTTC; CDR3aa: CASSSVLLAGFHNEQFF
abundance: NA; v_gene: TRBV23-1; j_gene: TRBJ2-7; d_gene: TRBD1; CDR3nt: TGCGCCAGCAGTCCTCTCGATAGACAGGGGATGTACGAGCAGTACTTC; CDR3aa: CASSPLDRQGMYEQYF
abundance: few; v_gene: TRBV6-2/TRBV6-3; j_gene: TRBJ2-5; d_gene: NA; CDR3nt: TGTGCCAGCAGTTACGGGCCCAGGGGATCAGGAGAGACCCAGTACTTC; CDR3aa: CASSYGPRGSGETQYF
abundance: NA; v_gene: TRBV20-1; j_gene: TRBJ2-4; d_gene: NA; CDR3nt: TGCAGTGCTAGGGGGGTCGGAAGCGAGGGGAACATTCAGTACTTC; CDR3aa: CSARGVGSEGNIQYF
abundance: few; v_gene: TRBV7-2; j_gene: TRBJ2-1; d_gene: NA; CDR3nt: TGTGCCAGCAGCTTAGAGGCGCAACTATACTCCAACAATGAGCAGTTCTTC; CDR3aa: CASSLEAQLYSNNEQFF
abundance: NA; v_gene: TRBV20-1; j_gene: TRBJ2-2; d_gene: TRBD2; CDR3nt: TGCAGTGCTTTCCCTCGTGATAGCGGGGGAACCGGGGAGCTGTTTTTT; CDR3aa: CSAFPRDSGGTGELFF
abundance: NA; v_gene: TRBV10-3; j_gene: TRBJ2-2; d_gene: TRBD1; CDR3nt: TGTGCCATCAGTACAGGGGGGTACACCGGGGAGCTGTTTTTT; CDR3aa: CAISTGGYTGELFF
abundance: few; v_gene: TRBV2; j_gene: TRBJ1-1; d_gene: TRBD1; CDR3nt: TGTGCCAGCGCGGACAGGGGGGGAACTGAAGCTTTCTTT; CDR3aa: CASADRGGTEAFF
abundance: once; v_gene: TRBV2; j_gene: TRBJ1-4; d_gene: NA; CDR3nt: TGTGCCAGCCAAAGGACTGGTGAAAAACTGTTTTTT; CDR3aa: CASQRTGEKLFF
abundance: few; v_gene: TRBV7-6; j_gene: TRBJ2-6; d_gene: NA; CDR3nt: TGTGCCAGCAGCTACTCCGGGACACTCTCTGGGGCCAACGTCCTGACTTTC; CDR3aa: CASSYSGTLSGANVLTF
abundance: many; v_gene: TRBV18; j_gene: TRBJ1-5; d_gene: NA; CDR3nt: TGTGCCAGCTCACCGAGGGGGTGGTGGAATCAGCCCCAGCATTTT; CDR3aa: CASSPRGWWNQPQHF
abundance: NA; v_gene: TRBV4-1; j_gene: TRBJ2-1; d_gene: TRBD2; CDR3nt: TGCGCCAGCAGCCGAGGGACTAGTCGAAATGAGCAGTTCTTC; CDR3aa: CASSRGTSRNEQFF
abundance: many; v_gene: TRBV7-2; j_gene: TRBJ1-1; d_gene: TRBD1; CDR3nt: TGTGCCAGCAGCTTAAATGGGCCAGGGGGGAACACTGAAGCTTTCTTT; CDR3aa: CASSLNGPGGNTEAFF
abundance: few; v_gene: TRBV7-9; j_gene: TRBJ1-1; d_gene: TRBD1; CDR3nt: TGTGCCAGCAGCTTAGTCGGGACAGACACTGAAGCTTTCTTT; CDR3aa: CASSLVGTDTEAFF
abundance: few; v_gene: TRBV7-9; j_gene: TRBJ2-5; d_gene: NA; CDR3nt: TGTGCCAGCAGTGGGGAAGAACTAGAGACCCAGTACTTC; CDR3aa: CASSGEELETQYF
abundance: many; v_gene: TRBV7-6; j_gene: TRBJ1-1; d_gene: NA; CDR3nt: TGTGCCAGCAGCTCAGAGACAGTGAACACTGAAGCTTTCTTT; CDR3aa: CASSSETVNTEAFF
abundance: NA; v_gene: TRBV5-6; j_gene: TRBJ2-1; d_gene: NA; CDR3nt: TGTGCCAGCAGCTTACCTTCACGAGGGCGTGAGCAGTTCTTC; CDR3aa: CASSLPSRGREQFF
abundance: few; v_gene: TRBV9; j_gene: TRBJ1-2; d_gene: NA; CDR3nt: TGTGCCTCGGGGGTGGATGGCTACACCTTC; CDR3aa: CASGVDGYTF
abundance: NA; v_gene: TRBV20-1; j_gene: TRBJ1-5; d_gene: NA; CDR3nt: TGCAGTGCTAGAGATCTGTCCCGGGCGGGTCAGCCCCAGCATTTT; CDR3aa: CSARDLSRAGQPQHF
abundance: NA; v_gene: TRBV7-9; j_gene: TRBJ2-7; d_gene: NA; CDR3nt: TGTGCCAGCAGGCGGGGCCCCCGGGACGAGCAGTACTTC; CDR3aa: CASRRGPRDEQYF
abundance: NA; v_gene: TRBV6-2/TRBV6-3; j_gene: TRBJ2-1; d_gene: NA; CDR3nt: TGTGCCAGCAGACCAACAGGGAGCTCCTACAATGAGCAGTTCTTC; CDR3aa: CASRPTGSSYNEQFF
abundance: many; v_gene: TRBV10-3; j_gene: TRBJ1-3; d_gene: NA; CDR3nt: TGTGCCATCAGTGCTCAGGGGTCTGGAAACACCATATATTTT; CDR3aa: CAISAQGSGNTIYF